This T cell receptor beta chain was found in a study of Graves' ophthalmopathy and Graves' hyperthyroidism. TCR beta CDR3 regions were amplified from RNA transcripts. The authors performed first-round RT-PCR with HTBI primers and then a second-round multiplex PCR. TCRdb recomputed calls from the multiplex PCR reads with MiXCR, one row per CDR3 protein. The sample lists 620,000 or so distinct CDR3 sequences; 22% were seen once. Between the trimmed V and J ends, which lost 1 base and 0 bases, there was a span of 13 bases. CDR1 and CDR2 from the germline V gene are MNHNS and SASEGT. The CDR3 contains 17 residues.

The receptor was isolated from a woman under 30 with stable Graves' hyperthyroidism. Some clones in this sample may be carry-over from other donors' samples. Sequencing was performed on peripheral blood. The V gene is TRBV6-1, the J gene TRBJ2-4; D possibly matches TRBD1 or TRBD2 (5 bases each). The CDR3 is CASSEEGRLLAKNIQYF. CDR3 nucleotide sequence: TGTGCCAGCAGTGAAGAGGGACGGTTACTAGCCAAAAACATTCAGTACTTC.